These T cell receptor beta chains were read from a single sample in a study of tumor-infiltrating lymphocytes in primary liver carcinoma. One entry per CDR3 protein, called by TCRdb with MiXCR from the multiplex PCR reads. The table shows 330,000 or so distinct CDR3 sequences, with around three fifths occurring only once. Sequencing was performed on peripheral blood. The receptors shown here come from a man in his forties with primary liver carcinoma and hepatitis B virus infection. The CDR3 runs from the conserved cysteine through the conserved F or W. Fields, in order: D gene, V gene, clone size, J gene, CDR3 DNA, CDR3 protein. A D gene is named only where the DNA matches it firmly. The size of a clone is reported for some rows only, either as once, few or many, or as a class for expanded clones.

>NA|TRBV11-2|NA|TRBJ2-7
TGTGCCGGCTGCTTAAATGACGAAAATTACTTC
CAGCLNDENYF
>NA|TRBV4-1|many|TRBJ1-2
TGCGCCAGCAGCCAAGGAGGGGTATACGGCTACACCTTC
CASSQGGVYGYTF
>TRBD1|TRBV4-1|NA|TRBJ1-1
TGCGCCACCAGCGGTCGGACAGGGAACACTGAAGCTTTCTTT
CATSGRTGNTEAFF
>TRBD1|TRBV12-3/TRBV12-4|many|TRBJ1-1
TGTGCCAGCACCCCGGGACAGGGGACTGAAGCTTTCTTT
CASTPGQGTEAFF
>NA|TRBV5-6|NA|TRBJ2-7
TGTGCCAGCAGCTCGGACCGGGACACCTACGAGCAGTACTTC
CASSSDRDTYEQYF
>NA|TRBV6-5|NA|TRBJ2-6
TGTGCCAGCAGTTACAATCCTAGCGAGAGTGCTGGGGCCAACGTCCTGACTTTC
CASSYNPSESAGANVLTF
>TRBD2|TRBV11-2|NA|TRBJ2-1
TGTGCCAGTAGCTCTCTAGCGGGAGGGAGGAATGAGCAGTTCTTC
CASSSLAGGRNEQFF
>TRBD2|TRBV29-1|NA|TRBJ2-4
TGCATCGTTGGGACTAGCCGGGGCATTCAGTACTTC
CIVGTSRGIQYF
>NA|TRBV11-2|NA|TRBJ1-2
TGTGCCAGCAGCTTAGATCCAGCCAACTATGGCAACACCTTC
CASSLDPANYGNTF
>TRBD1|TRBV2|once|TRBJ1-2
TGTGCCAGCAGTGGGGACAGGAAGGCGGGCCGCTACACCTTC
CASSGDRKAGRYTF
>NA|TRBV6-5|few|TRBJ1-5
TGTGCCAGCAGTTACGGGGGTTCACAGTCCCAGCATTTT
CASSYGGSQSQHF
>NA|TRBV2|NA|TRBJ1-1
TGTGCCAGCAGCTACTCCGGGACACAGACCAGATGGAACACTGAAGCTTTCTTT
CASSYSGTQTRWNTEAFF
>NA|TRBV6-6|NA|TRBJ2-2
TGTGCCAGGAGTATCATCTTACAAAACACCGGGGAGCTGTTTTTT
CARSIILQNTGELFF
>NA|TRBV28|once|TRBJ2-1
TGTGCCAGCAACTTACAGAGCTCCTACAATGAGCAGTTCTTC
CASNLQSSYNEQFF
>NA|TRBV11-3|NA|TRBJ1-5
TGTTCCAGCAGCGTAGGGCAGAGGGCCAGGGCTCGGCAGCCCCAGCATTTT
CSSSVGQRARARQPQHF
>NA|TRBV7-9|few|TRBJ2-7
TGTGCCAGCAGCTTAGGACAGAGGAACGCAGACTTC
CASSLGQRNADF
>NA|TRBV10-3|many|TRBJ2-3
TGTGCCATCAGTTCCCCGGCAGGGAACACAGATACGCAGTATTTT
CAISSPAGNTDTQYF
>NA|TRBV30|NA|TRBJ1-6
TGTGCCTGGACCTTTACTGGGGATTCACCCCTCCACTTT
CAWTFTGDSPLHF
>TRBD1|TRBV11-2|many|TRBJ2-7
TGTGCCAGCAGCTTAGCCCCCGACAGGGGGTACGAGCAGTACTTC
CASSLAPDRGYEQYF
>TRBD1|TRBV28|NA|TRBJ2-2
TGTGCCAGCAGTCCCGAGGACAGGGGCGACACCGGGGAGCTGTTTTTT
CASSPEDRGDTGELFF
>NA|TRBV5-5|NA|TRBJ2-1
TGTGCCAACAGCTTGGAGGCGAGCTCCTACAATGAGCAGTTCTTC
CANSLEASSYNEQFF
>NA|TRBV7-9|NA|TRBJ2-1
TGTGCCAGGAGCTTGAGCAGTTACAATGAGCAGTTCTTC
CARSLSSYNEQFF
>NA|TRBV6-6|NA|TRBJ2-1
TGTGCCAGCAGCCCATGGCGGAACCGCTACAGTGAGCTGTTCTTC
CASSPWRNRYSELFF
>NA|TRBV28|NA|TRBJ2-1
TGTACCAGCAGCCTCCTAAATGAGCAGTTCTTC
CTSSLLNEQFF
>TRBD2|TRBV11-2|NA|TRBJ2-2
TGTGTCAGCAGTTTAGATTCTAGCGGGAGGGCCCTCGACACCGGGGAGCTGTTTTTT
CVSSLDSSGRALDTGELFF
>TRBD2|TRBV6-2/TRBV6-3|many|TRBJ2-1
TGTGCCAGCAGTTACCCACCCGGGACTAGCGGGAGTTTTGAGCAGTTCTTC
CASSYPPGTSGSFEQFF
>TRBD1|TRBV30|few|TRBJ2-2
TGTGCCTGGACCCCAGGACAGGGAGTGGCCGGGGAGCTGTTTTTT
CAWTPGQGVAGELFF
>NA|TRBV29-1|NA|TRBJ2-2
TGCAGTGCCGCCAAAACCGGATTGGGATCCGGGGAGCTGTTTTTT
CSAAKTGLGSGELFF
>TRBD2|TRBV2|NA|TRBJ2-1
TGTGCCAGCAGAACTAGCGGGAGAGGCCCCAATGAGCAGTTCTTC
CASRTSGRGPNEQFF
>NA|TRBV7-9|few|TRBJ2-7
TGTGCCAGCAGCTTGGGGGACCTCTACGAGCAGTACTTC
CASSLGDLYEQYF
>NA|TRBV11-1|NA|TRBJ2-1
TGTGCCAGCAGCTTAGTTAACCTAACTACCGGGTCCTACAATGAGCAGTTGTTC
CASSLVNLTTGSYNEQLF
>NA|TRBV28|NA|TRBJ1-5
TGTGCCAGCAATTTCGCGAGGAGTCCTCCCTATCAGCCCCAGCATTTT
CASNFARSPPYQPQHF